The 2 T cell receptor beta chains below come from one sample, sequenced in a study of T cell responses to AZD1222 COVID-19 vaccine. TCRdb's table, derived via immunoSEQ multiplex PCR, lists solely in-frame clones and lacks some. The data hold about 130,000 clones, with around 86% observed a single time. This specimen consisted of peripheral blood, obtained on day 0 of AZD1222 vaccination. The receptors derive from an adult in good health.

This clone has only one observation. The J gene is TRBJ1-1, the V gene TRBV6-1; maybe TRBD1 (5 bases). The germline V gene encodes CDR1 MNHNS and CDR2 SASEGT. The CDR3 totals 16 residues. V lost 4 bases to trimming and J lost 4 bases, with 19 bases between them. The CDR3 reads CASSALAGAVFTEAFF. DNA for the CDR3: TGTGCCAGCAGTGCGCTGGCTGGGGCGGTATTCACTGAAGCTTTCTTT.

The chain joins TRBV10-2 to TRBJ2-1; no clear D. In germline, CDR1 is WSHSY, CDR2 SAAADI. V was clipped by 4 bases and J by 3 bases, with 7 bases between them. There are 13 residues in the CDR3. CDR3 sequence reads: CASSGEHYNEQFF. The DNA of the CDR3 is TGCGCCAGCAGTGGAGAGCACTACAATGAGCAGTTCTTC.